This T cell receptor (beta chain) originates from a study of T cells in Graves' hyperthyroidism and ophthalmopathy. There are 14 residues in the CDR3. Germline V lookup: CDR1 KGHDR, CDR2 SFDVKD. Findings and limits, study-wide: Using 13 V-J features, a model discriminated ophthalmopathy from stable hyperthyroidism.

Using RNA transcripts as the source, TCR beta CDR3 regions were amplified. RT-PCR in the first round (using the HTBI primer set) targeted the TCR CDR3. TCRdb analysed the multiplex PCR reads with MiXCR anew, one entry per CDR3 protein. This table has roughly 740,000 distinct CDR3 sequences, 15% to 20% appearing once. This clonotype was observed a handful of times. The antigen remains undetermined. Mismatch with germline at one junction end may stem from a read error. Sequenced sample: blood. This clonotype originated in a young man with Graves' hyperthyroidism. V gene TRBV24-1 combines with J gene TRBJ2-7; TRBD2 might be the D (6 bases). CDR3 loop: CATSERGRSHERYF. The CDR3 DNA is TGTGCCACCAGTGAACGGGGGAGGTCCCACGAGCGGTACTTC.